Detailed here is one T cell receptor beta chain. This sample is drawn from a study of glioma-infiltrating T cells after dendritic cell vaccination. The overall study: Dendritic cells derived from monocytes and pulsed with autologous tumor lysate formed the vaccine.

V was pared by 0 bases and J by 3 bases, with 10 bases between. The germline V gene encodes CDR1 SGHNT and CDR2 YYREEE (reference sequence). This CDR3 has 14 residues. Up to about 2 ug genomic DNA was used for TCRB CDR3 amplification. The PCR used 60 V beta and 13 J beta primers. This table comes from immunoSEQ multiplex PCR, and its TCRdb copy is limited to in-frame clones, with some not included. The repertoire holds approximately 90,000 clones, with under 90% as singletons. The sequence was collected from a human donor with glioblastoma. V and J are TRBV5-4 and TRBJ2-7; D is ambiguous. The sequencing here drew on blood, taken before dendritic cell vaccination. The CDR3: CASSLGDTRYEQYF. The CDR3 DNA reads TGTGCCAGCAGCTTGGGAGACACCCGCTACGAGCAGTACTTC.